This T cell receptor (beta chain) was sequenced during a study of cytomegalovirus exposure and HLA in healthy donors. Regarding the study as a whole: Some V segments (TRBV6-2 and TRBV6-3 among them) were excluded as indistinguishable.

There are 12 residues in the CDR3. The germline CDR1 and CDR2 sequences are LNHDA and SQIVND (reference sequence). Trimming cost V 6 bases and J 6 bases, with 8 bases left between them. This clone appeared a single time. Its antigen is not known. PCR amplification relied on 60 Vbeta primers (plus 13 Jbeta primers). Profiling relied on immunoSEQ multiplex PCR, and the TCRdb table lists in-frame clones only, not all of them. Of fewer than 150,000 clones listed, around 77% are singletons. The J gene is TRBJ2-2, the V gene TRBV19; TRBD1 might be the D (6 bases). The sample consisted of PBMCs. This clonotype was obtained from a woman aged 45-59 years in good health and CMV-seronegative. This CDR3 is CASRTGSGELFF. For the CDR3, the DNA is TGTGCCAGTAGAACAGGGTCCGGGGAGCTGTTTTTT. The full variable domain, with the rest looked up from reference TRBV19 and TRBJ2-2, is DGGITQSPKYLFRKEGQNVTLSCEQNLNHDAMYWYRQDPGQGLRLIYYSQIVNDFQKGDIAEGYSVSREKKESFPLTVTSAQKNPTAFYLCASRTGSGELFFGEGSRLTVL.